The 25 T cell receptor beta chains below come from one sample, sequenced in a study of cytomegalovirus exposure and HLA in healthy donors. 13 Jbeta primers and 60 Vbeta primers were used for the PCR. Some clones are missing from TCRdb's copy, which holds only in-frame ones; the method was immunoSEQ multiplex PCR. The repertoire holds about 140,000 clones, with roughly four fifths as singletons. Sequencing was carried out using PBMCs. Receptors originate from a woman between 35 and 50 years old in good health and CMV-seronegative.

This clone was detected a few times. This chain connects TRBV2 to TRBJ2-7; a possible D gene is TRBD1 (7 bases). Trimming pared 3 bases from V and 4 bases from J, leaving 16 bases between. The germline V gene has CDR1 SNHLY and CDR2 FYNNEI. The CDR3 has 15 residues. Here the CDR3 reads CASSEIAGQHYEQYV. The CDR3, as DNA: TGTGCCAGCAGTGAGATTGCGGGACAGCATTACGAGCAGTACGTC.

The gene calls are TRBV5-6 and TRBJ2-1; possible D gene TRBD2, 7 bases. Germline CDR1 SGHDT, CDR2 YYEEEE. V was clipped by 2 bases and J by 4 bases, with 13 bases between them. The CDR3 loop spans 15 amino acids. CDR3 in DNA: TGTGCCAGCAGCTTTAGGGGGGGGTTATACAATGAGCAGTTCTTC. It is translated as CASSFRGGLYNEQFF.

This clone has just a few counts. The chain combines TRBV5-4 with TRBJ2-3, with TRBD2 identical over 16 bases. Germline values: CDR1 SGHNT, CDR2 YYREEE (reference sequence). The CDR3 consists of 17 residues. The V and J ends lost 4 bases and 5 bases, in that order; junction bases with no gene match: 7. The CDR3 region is CASSPGLAGGPEDTQYF. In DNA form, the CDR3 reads TGTGCCAGCAGCCCGGGACTAGCGGGGGGGCCGGAAGATACGCAGTATTTT.

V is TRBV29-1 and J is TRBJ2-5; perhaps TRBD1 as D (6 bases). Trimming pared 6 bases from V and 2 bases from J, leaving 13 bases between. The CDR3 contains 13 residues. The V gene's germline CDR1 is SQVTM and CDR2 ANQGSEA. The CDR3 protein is CSVLGQLQETQYF. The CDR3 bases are TGCAGCGTACTCGGACAGCTACAAGAGACCCAGTACTTC. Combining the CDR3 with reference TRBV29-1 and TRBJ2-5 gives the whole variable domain SAVISQKPSRDICQRGTSLTIQCQVDSQVTMMFWYRQQPGQSLTLIATANQGSEATYESGFVIDKFPISRPNLTFSTLTVSNMSPEDSSIYLCSVLGQLQETQYFGPGTRLLVL.

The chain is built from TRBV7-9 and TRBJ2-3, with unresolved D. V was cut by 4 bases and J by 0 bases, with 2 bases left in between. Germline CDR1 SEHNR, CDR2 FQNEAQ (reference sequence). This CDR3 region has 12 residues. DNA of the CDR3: TGTGCCAGCAGCTCAAGCACAGATACGCAGTATTTT. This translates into CASSSSTDTQYF.

CDR3 loop: CASSPGGGELTGELFF. DNA of the CDR3: TGTGCCAGCAGCCCCGGGGGGGGAGAATTAACCGGGGAGCTGTTTTTT. J is TRBJ2-2 and V is TRBV7-2; 8 positions agree with TRBD2. CDR1 is SGHTA and CDR2 is FQGNSA in the germline V gene. The CDR3 is 16 residues long. V lost 5 bases and J lost 5; bases outside the gene matches: 10.

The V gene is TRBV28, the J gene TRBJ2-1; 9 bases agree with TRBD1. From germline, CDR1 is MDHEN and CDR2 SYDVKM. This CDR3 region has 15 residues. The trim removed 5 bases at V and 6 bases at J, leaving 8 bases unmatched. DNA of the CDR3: TGTGCCAGCAGTCCAGAGACAGGGGGGATCAATGAGCAGTTCTTC. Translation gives CASSPETGGINEQFF.

CDR3: CASSDGWQAWDNEQFF. DNA for the CDR3: TGTGCCAGCAGTGATGGGTGGCAGGCCTGGGACAATGAGCAGTTCTTC. This rearrangement joins TRBV6-1 to TRBJ2-1, with no clear D. Germline CDR1 MNHNS, CDR2 SASEGT. The CDR3 totals 16 residues. The V end lost 3 bases, the J end lost 5 bases, and 17 bases lay between the germline ends.

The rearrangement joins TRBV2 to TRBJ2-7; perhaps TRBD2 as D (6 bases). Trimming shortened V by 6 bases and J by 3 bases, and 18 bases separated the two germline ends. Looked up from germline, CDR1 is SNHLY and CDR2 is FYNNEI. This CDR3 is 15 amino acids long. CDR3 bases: TGTGCCAGCAGCAAATGGGGGGATCTTGGCTACGAGCAGTACTTC. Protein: CASSKWGDLGYEQYF.

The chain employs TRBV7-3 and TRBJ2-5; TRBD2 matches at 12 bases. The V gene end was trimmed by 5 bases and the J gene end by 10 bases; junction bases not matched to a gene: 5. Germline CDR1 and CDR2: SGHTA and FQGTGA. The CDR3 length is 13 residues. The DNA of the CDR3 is TGTGCCAGCAGCACGACTAGCGGGGGTATCCAGTACTTC. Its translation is CASSTTSGGIQYF.

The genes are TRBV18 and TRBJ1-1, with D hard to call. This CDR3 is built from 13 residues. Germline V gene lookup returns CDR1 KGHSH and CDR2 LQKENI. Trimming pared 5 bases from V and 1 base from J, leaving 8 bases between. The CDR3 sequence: CASSKEGNTEAFF. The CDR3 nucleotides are TGTGCCAGCTCAAAAGAGGGGAACACTGAAGCTTTCTTT.

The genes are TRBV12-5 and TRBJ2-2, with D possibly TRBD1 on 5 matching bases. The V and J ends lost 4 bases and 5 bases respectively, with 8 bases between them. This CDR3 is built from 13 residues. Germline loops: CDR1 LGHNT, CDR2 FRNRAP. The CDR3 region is CASGSRGTGELFF. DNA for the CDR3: TGTGCTAGTGGTTCTAGGGGAACCGGGGAGCTGTTTTTT.

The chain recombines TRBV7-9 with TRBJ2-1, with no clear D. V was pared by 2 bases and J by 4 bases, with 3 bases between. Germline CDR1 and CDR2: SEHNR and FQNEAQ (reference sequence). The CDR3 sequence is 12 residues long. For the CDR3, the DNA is TGTGCCAGCAGCTTAACTTACAATGAGCAGTTCTTC. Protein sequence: CASSLTYNEQFF. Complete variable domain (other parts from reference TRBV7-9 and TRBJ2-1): DTGVSQNPRHKITKRGQNVTFRCDPISEHNRLYWYRQTLGQGPEFLTYFQNEAQLEKSRLLSDRFSAERPKGSFSTLEIQRTEQGDSAMYLCASSLTYNEQFFGPGTRLTVL.

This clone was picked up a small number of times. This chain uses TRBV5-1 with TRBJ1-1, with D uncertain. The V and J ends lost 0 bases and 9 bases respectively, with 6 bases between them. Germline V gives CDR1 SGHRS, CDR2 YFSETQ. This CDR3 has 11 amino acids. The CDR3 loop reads CASSLGGKAFF. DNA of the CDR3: TGCGCCAGCAGCTTGGGAGGGAAAGCTTTCTTT.

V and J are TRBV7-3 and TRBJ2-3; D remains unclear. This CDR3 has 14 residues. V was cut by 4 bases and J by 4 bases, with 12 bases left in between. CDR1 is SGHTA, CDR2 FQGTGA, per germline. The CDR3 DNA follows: TGTGCCAGCAGCTCTTCCGCATGGCCAGATACGCAGTATTTT. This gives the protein CASSSSAWPDTQYF.

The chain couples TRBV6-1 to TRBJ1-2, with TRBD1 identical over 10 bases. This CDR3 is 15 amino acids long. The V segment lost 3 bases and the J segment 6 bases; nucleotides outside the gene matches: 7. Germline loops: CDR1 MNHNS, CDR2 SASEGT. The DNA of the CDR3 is TGTGCCAGCAGTGAGTACGACAGGGGGCCGGATGGCTACACCTTC. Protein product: CASSEYDRGPDGYTF.

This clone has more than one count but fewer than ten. For the CDR3, the DNA is TGCGCCAGCAGAGACGACAGGGCCGGGGAGCTGTTTTTT. It yields the protein CASRDDRAGELFF. The gene calls are TRBV5-1 and TRBJ2-2; 7 nucleotides align to TRBD1. Germline CDR1 and CDR2: SGHRS and YFSETQ. The V segment lost 5 bases and the J segment 6 bases; nucleotides outside the gene matches: 4. The CDR3 runs 13 residues.

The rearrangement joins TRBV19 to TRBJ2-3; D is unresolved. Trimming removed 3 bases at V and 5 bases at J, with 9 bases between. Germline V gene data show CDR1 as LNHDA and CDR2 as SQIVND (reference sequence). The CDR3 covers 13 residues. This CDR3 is CASSIGRLDTQYF. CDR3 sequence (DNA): TGTGCCAGTAGTATCGGTCGTCTAGATACGCAGTATTTT.

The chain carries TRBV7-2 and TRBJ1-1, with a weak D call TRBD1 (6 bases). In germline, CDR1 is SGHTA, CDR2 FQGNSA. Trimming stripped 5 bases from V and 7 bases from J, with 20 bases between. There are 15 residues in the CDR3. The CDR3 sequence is CASSAATGTIGEAFF. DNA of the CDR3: TGTGCCAGCAGCGCGGCGACTGGGACAATTGGTGAAGCTTTCTTT. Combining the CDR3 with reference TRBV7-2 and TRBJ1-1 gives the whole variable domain GAGVSQSPSNKVTEKGKDVELRCDPISGHTALYWYRQSLGQGLEFLIYFQGNSAPDKSGLPSDRFSAERTGGSVSTLTIQRTQQEDSAVYLCASSAATGTIGEAFFGQGTRLTVV.

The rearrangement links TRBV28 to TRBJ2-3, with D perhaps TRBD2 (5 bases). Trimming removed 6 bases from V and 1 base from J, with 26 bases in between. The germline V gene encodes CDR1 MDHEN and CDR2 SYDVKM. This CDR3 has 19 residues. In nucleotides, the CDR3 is TGTGCCAGCAGCCCCGTACAAGCGGCAGACCCGTGGGGCACAGATACGCAGTATTTT. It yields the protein CASSPVQAADPWGTDTQYF.

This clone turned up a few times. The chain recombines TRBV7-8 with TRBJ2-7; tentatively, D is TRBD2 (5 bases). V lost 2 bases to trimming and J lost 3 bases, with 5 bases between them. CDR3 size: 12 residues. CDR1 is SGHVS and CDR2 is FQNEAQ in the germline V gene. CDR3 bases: TGTGCCAGCAGCTTAAGCGGCTACGAGCAGTACTTC. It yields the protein CASSLSGYEQYF. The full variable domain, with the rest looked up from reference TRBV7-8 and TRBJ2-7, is GAGVSQSPRYKVAKRGQDVALRCDPISGHVSLFWYQQALGQGPEFLTYFQNEAQLDKSGLPSDRFFAERPEGSVSTLKIQRTQQEDSAVYLCASSLSGYEQYFGPGTRLTVT.

CDR3 sequence reads: CASSAGQGANFLEPQHF. The DNA for the CDR3 is TGTGCCAGCAGCGCTGGACAGGGGGCGAATTTCTTGGAGCCCCAGCATTTT. This chain uses TRBV9 with TRBJ1-5, with 11 bases aligning to TRBD1. J was trimmed by 8 bases and V by 3 bases; bases with no gene match: 13. CDR1 SGDLS and CDR2 YYNGEE come from the germline V gene. The CDR3 has 17 amino acids. Based on the CDR3 plus reference TRBV9 and TRBJ1-5, the full variable domain is DSGVTQTPKHLITATGQRVTLRCSPRSGDLSVYWYQQSLDQGLQFLIQYYNGEERAKGNILERFSAQQFPDLHSELNLSSLELGDSALYFCASSAGQGANFLEPQHFGDGTRLSIL.

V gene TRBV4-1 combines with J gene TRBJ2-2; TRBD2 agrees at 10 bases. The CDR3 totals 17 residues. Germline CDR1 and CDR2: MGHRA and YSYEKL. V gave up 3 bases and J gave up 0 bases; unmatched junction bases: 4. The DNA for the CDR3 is TGCGCCAGCAGCCAGATGAGCGGGGGGGCGAACACCGGGGAGCTGTTTTTT. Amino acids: CASSQMSGGANTGELFF.

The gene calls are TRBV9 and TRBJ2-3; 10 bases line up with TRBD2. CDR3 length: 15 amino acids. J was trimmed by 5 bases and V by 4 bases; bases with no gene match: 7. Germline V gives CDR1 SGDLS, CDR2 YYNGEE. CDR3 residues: CASSPLAGVVDTQYF. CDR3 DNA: TGTGCCAGCAGCCCTCTAGCGGGGGTCGTAGATACGCAGTATTTT.

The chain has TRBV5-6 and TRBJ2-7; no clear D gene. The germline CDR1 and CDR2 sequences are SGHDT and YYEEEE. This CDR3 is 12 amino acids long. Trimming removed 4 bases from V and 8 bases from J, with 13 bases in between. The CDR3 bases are TGTGCCAGCAGCGCGACACGTTCGCAGCAGTACTTC. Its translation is CASSATRSQQYF.